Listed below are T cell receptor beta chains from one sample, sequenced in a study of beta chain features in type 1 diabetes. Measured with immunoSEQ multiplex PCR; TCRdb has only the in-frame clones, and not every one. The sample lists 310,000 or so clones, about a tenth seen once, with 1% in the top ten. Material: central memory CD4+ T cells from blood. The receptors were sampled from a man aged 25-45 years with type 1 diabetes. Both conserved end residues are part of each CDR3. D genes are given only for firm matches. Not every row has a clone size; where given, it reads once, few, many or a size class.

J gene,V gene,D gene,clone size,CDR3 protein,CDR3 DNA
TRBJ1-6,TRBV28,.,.,CASRHLYSPLHF,TGTGCCAGCAGACACTTATATTCACCCCTCCACTTT
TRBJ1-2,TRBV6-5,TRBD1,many,CASSYGTGAGYGYTF,TGTGCCAGCAGTTACGGGACAGGGGCGGGGTATGGCTACACCTTC
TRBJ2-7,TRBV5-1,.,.,CASSLAVGRGLPYEQYF,TGCGCCAGCAGCTTGGCCGTCGGCCGAGGGCTCCCCTACGAGCAGTACTTC
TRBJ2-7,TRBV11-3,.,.,CASSRDGTYEQYF,TGTGCCAGCAGTCGGGACGGTACCTACGAGCAGTACTTC
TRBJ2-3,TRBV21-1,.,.,CASSKGGGAADTQYF,TGTGCCAGCAGCAAAGGTGGGGGCGCAGCAGATACGCAGTATTTT
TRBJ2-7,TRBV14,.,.,CASSRWGGASYEQYF,TGTGCCAGCAGCCGGTGGGGGGGCGCCTCCTACGAGCAGTACTTC
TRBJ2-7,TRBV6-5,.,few,CASSYPGHGRQYF,TGTGCCAGCAGTTACCCGGGCCACGGAAGGCAGTACTTC
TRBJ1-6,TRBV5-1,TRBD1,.,CASSLGQGNSPLHF,TGCGCCAGCAGCTTGGGACAGGGAAATTCACCCCTCCACTTT
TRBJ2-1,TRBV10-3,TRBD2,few,CGASGGAGEQFF,TGTGGGGCTAGCGGGGGGGCCGGTGAGCAGTTCTTC
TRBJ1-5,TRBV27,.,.,CASSLSGGPLSNQPQHF,TGTGCCAGCAGTTTATCTGGCGGGCCCCTTAGCAATCAGCCCCAGCATTTT
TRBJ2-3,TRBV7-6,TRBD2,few,CASSLGWTSGTDTQYF,TGTGCCAGCAGCTTAGGCTGGACTAGCGGCACAGATACGCAGTATTTT
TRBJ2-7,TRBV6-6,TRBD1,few,CASSRSDRAYEQYF,TGTGCCAGCAGTCGCTCGGACAGGGCCTACGAGCAGTACTTC
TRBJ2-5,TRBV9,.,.,CASSVGIQETQYF,TGTGCCAGCAGCGTAGGAATACAAGAGACCCAGTACTTC
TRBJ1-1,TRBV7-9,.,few,CASSLVNGNTEAFF,TGTGCCAGCAGCTTAGTGAACGGGAACACTGAAGCTTTCTTT
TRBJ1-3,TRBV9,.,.,CASNPTGRISGNTIYF,TGTGCCAGCAATCCCACAGGTAGAATCTCTGGAAACACCATATATTTT
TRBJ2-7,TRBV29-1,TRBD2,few,CSARLAGVYEQYF,TGCAGCGCAAGACTAGCGGGGGTCTACGAGCAGTACTTC
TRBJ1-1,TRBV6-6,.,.,CASSYADINTEAFF,TGTGCCAGCAGTTACGCGGACATTAACACTGAAGCTTTCTTT
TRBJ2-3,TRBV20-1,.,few,CSPTNIDTQYF,TGCAGTCCAACGAACATAGATACGCAGTATTTT
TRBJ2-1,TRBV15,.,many,CATSTGHQNEQFF,TGTGCCACCAGCACAGGGCACCAGAATGAGCAGTTCTTC
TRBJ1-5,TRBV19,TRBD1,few,CASSDHGTGNQPQHF,TGTGCCAGTAGTGACCACGGGACAGGCAATCAGCCCCAGCATTTT
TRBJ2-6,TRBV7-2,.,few,CASSLLPGANVLTF,TGTGCCAGCAGCTTACTCCCTGGGGCCAACGTCCTGACTTTC
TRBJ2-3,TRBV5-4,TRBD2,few,CASSLRLAGGTDTQYF,TGTGCCAGCAGCCTACGACTAGCGGGGGGCACAGATACGCAGTATTTT
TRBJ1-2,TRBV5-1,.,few,CASSAGVSYGYTF,TGCGCCAGCTCCGCCGGGGTTAGCTATGGCTACACCTTC
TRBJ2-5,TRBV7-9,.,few,CASSTRETQYF,TGTGCCAGCAGCACTAGGGAGACCCAGTACTTC
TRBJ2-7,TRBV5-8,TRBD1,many,CASSRQGEATYEQYF,TGTGCCAGCAGCCGGCAGGGGGAAGCGACCTACGAGCAGTACTTC
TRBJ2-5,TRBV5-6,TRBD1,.,CASSLDSRGETQYF,TGTGCCAGCAGCTTGGATAGCAGGGGGGAGACCCAGTACTTC
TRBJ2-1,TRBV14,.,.,CASSQSVARGYNEQFF,TGTGCCAGCAGCCAAAGTGTGGCGAGGGGATACAATGAGCAGTTCTTC
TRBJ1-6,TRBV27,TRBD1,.,CASSRTGGWVSPLHF,TGTGCCAGCAGTCGGACAGGGGGTTGGGTTTCACCCCTCCACTTT
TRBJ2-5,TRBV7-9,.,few,CASSSAATGFRETQYF,TGTGCCAGCAGCTCTGCCGCCACAGGGTTCAGGGAGACCCAGTACTTC
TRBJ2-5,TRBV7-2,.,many,CASSLAAGETQYF,TGTGCCAGCAGCTTAGCCGCGGGGGAGACCCAGTACTTC
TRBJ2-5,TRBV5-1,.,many,CASSGDPQETQYF,TGCGCCAGCAGCGGGGATCCTCAAGAGACCCAGTACTTC
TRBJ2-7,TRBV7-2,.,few,CASSLGQSRYEQYF,TGTGCCAGCAGCTTAGGACAGAGCCGCTACGAGCAGTACTTC
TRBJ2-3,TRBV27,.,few,CASSSWTVHTDTQYF,TGTGCCAGCAGTTCTTGGACAGTCCACACAGATACGCAGTATTTT